Below, 14 T cell receptor beta chains from the same sample are listed, as sequenced in a study of CD8 T cells in Susac syndrome. RNA was extracted with the RNeasy kit, and a quantity of about 0.5 to 1 ug was reverse transcribed using random hexamers. MiXCR, applied by TCRdb to the immunoSEQ multiplex PCR reads, yields one record per CDR3 protein. The repertoire holds about 120,000 distinct CDR3 sequences, with 80% to 95% as singletons. Sequencing used CD4+ T cells from PBMCs. These TCRs come from a human donor in good health.

This sequence joins TRBV6-6 and TRBJ2-1, with D perhaps being TRBD1 or TRBD2 (6 bases each). The CDR3 spans 13 residues. V dropped 11 bases and J dropped 8 bases, with 19 bases sitting between them. Germline lookup yields CDR1 MNHNY and CDR2 SVGAGI (reference sequence). CDR3 sequence: CAGGPGAGYEQFF. The DNA of the CDR3 is TGTGCCGGAGGCCCGGGGGCGGGGTATGAGCAGTTCTTC.

The chain uses TRBV6-1 and TRBJ1-1; possibly TRBD1 for D (5 bases). Germline V gene sequence: CDR1 MNHNS, CDR2 SASEGT. V lost 4 bases to trimming and J lost 2 bases, with 11 bases between them. CDR3 length: 14 residues. CDR3 loop: CASSASRVNTEAFF. The CDR3, as DNA: TGTGCCAGCAGTGCCTCCAGGGTCAACACTGAAGCTTTCTTT.

The V gene is TRBV29-1, the J gene TRBJ1-1, with D unresolved. CDR1 and CDR2 (germline): SQVTM, ANQGSEA. This CDR3 has 11 residues. The V end was cut by 2 bases, the J end by 3 bases, with 4 bases between. CDR3: CSVEHDTEAFF. CDR3 DNA sequence: TGCAGCGTTGAACATGACACTGAAGCTTTCTTT.

The J gene is TRBJ1-2, the V gene TRBV10-3, with 10 bases fitting TRBD1. The CDR3 consists of 16 residues. Germline V lookup: CDR1 ENHRY, CDR2 SYGVKD. The V and J ends lost 5 bases and 6 bases, in that order; junction bases with no gene match: 12. The DNA for the CDR3 is TGTGCCATCAGTCCGGGGACAGGGGCATTTCAGGATGGCTACACCTTC. It yields the protein CAISPGTGAFQDGYTF.

CDR3 DNA: TGTGCCAGCAGTTTAGGACCCGTAGTAGCCTCTGGAAACACCATATATTTT. Amino acids: CASSLGPVVASGNTIYF. The V and J genes are TRBV12-3 or TRBV12-4 and TRBJ1-3; no clear D gene. V was cut by 1 base and J by 0 bases, with 13 bases left in between. The CDR3 consists of 17 residues.

This chain connects TRBV20-1 to TRBJ2-3; D assignment may be TRBD1 or TRBD2 (6 bases each). CDR3 size: 14 residues. Germline values: CDR1 DFQATT, CDR2 SNEGSKA (reference sequence). Between the trimmed V and J ends, which lost 6 bases and 3 bases, there was a span of 16 bases. CDR3 sequence: CSAGGGQRTDTQYF. The CDR3 nucleotides are TGCAGTGCGGGTGGGGGGCAGAGGACAGATACGCAGTATTTT.

This sequence joins TRBV6-6 and TRBJ2-3; D is unresolved. Germline V CDR1 and CDR2: MNHNY, SVGAGI (reference sequence). The CDR3 sequence is 12 residues long. V dropped 6 bases and J dropped 6 bases, with 10 bases sitting between them. The CDR3 nucleotides read TGTGCCAGCAGCATAGGGATCGATACGCAGTATTTT. Translating gives CASSIGIDTQYF.

The rearrangement links TRBV28 to TRBJ1-1; D is unclear. V was cut by 7 bases and J by 3 bases, with 12 bases left in between. The CDR3 loop spans 13 amino acids. Per germline, CDR1 MDHEN and CDR2 SYDVKM. CDR3 nucleotides: TGTGCCAGCATCGGGGTGCGGTACACTGAAGCTTTCTTT. Encoded protein: CASIGVRYTEAFF.

The chain joins TRBV10-2 to TRBJ1-1, with D possibly being TRBD1 (5 bases). The CDR3 contains 13 residues. V was cut by 4 bases and J by 4 bases, with 10 bases left in between. CDR1 WSHSY and CDR2 SAAADI come from the germline V gene. CDR3 sequence: CASSVKGATEAFF. Here the CDR3 DNA reads TGCGCCAGCAGTGTGAAAGGGGCCACTGAAGCTTTCTTT.

The genes are TRBV5-1 and TRBJ1-2; 7 bases are shared with TRBD1. This CDR3 has 14 amino acids. V dropped 4 bases and J dropped 6; count of bases not matched to a gene: 9. From germline, CDR1 is SGHRS and CDR2 YFSETQ. CDR3 protein: CASSPGQRGNGYTF. In nucleotides, the CDR3 is TGCGCCAGCAGCCCGGGACAGAGGGGAAATGGCTACACCTTC. The full variable domain, its missing parts supplied by reference TRBV5-1 and TRBJ1-2, is KAGVTQTPRYLIKTRGQQVTLSCSPISGHRSVSWYQQTPGQGLQFLFEYFSETQRNKGNFPGRFSGRQFSNSRSEMNVSTLELGDSALYLCASSPGQRGNGYTFGSGTRLTVV.

The chain is built from TRBV29-1 and TRBJ2-1; D tentatively reads TRBD1 or TRBD2 (5 bases each). V lost 6 bases and J 8 bases, leaving 23 bases between the germline ends. This CDR3 has 15 residues. Germline lookup yields CDR1 SQVTM and CDR2 ANQGSEA. The CDR3: CSVGIPGPRGHEQFF. CDR3 in DNA: TGCAGCGTCGGAATTCCGGGACCGAGGGGCCATGAGCAGTTCTTC.

The chain links TRBV19 to TRBJ1-2; D perhaps matches TRBD1 (5 bases). V lost 2 bases to trimming and J lost 0 bases, with 16 bases between them. CDR3 length equals 17 residues. In germline, CDR1 is LNHDA, CDR2 SQIVND (reference sequence). CDR3 loop: CASSIYGQSLSNYGYTF. The CDR3 DNA is TGTGCCAGTAGTATATATGGACAATCACTCTCTAACTATGGCTACACCTTC.

The chain combines TRBV6-5 with TRBJ2-7; D is undetermined. The CDR3 extends over 11 amino acids. The ends were cut back, 8 bases at V and 4 bases at J, with 9 bases in the middle. Germline CDR1 MNHEY, CDR2 SVGAGI. The CDR3: CASGLQYEQYF. The DNA for the CDR3 is TGTGCCAGCGGGTTACAATACGAGCAGTACTTC.

This rearrangement joins TRBV7-6 to TRBJ2-1; 8 bases map to TRBD1. Germline loops: CDR1 SGHVS, CDR2 FNYEAQ. V dropped 5 bases and J dropped 5; count of bases not matched to a gene: 8. This CDR3 has 15 amino acids. The CDR3 DNA reads TGTGCCAGCAGCCGCGACAGGGGCGTGGACAATGAGCAGTTCTTC. Protein sequence: CASSRDRGVDNEQFF.